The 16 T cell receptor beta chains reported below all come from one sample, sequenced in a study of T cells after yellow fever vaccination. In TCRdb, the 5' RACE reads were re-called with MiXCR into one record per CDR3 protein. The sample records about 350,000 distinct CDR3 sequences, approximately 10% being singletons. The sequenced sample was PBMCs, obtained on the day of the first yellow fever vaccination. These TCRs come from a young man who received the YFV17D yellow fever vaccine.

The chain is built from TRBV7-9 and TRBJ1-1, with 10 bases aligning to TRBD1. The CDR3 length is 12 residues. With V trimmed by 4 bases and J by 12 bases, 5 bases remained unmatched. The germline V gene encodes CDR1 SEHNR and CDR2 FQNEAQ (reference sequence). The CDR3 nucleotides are TGTGCCAGCAGCTCCCCGGGACAGGGGTCTTTCTTT. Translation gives CASSSPGQGSFF.

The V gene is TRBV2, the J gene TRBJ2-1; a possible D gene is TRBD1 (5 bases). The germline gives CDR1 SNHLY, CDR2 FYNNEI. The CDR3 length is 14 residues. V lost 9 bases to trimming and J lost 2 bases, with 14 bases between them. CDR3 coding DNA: TGTGCCAGTACCTCCAGGGCCGCCTACAATGAGCAGTTCTTC. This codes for CASTSRAAYNEQFF.

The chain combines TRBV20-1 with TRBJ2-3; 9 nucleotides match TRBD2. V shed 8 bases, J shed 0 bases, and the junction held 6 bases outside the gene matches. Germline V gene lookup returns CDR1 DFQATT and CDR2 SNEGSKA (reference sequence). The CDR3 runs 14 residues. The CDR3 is CSLRLAASTDTQYF. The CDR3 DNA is TGCAGTCTCCGACTAGCGGCTAGCACAGATACGCAGTATTTT.

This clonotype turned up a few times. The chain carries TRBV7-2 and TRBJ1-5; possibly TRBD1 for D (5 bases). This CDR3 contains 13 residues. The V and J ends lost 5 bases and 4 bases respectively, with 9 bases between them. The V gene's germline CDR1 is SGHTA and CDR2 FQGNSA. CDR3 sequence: CASSADRNQPQHF. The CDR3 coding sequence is TGTGCCAGCAGCGCTGACAGAAATCAGCCCCAGCATTTT. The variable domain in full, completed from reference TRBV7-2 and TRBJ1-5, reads GAGVSQSPSNKVTEKGKDVELRCDPISGHTALYWYRQSLGQGLEFLIYFQGNSAPDKSGLPSDRFSAERTGGSVSTLTIQRTQQEDSAVYLCASSADRNQPQHFGDGTRLSIL.

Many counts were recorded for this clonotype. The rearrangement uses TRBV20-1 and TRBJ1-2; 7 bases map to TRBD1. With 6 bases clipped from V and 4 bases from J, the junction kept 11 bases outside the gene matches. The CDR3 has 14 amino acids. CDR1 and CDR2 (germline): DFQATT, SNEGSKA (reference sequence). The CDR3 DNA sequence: TGCAGTGCACCGACCTTTGACAGGGCCTATGGCTACACCTTC. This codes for CSAPTFDRAYGYTF.

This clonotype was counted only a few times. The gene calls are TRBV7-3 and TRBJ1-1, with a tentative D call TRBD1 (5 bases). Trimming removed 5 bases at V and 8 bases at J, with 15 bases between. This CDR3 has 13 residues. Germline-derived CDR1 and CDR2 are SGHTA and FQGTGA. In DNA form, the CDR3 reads TGTGCCAGCAGCCTCGAAAGACAGACAGAAGCTTTCTTT. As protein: CASSLERQTEAFF.

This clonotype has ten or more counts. The CDR3 DNA is TGTGCCAGTATCAAGGGGGAGGCCACTGAAGCTTTCTTT. Protein sequence: CASIKGEATEAFF. The chain links TRBV7-9 to TRBJ1-1, with D perhaps TRBD1 (6 bases). CDR1 and CDR2 from the germline V gene are SEHNR and FQNEAQ (reference sequence). Trimming removed 9 bases from V and 4 bases from J, with 15 bases in between. This CDR3 has 13 residues. The full variable domain, in which reference TRBV7-9 and TRBJ1-1 provide the parts outside the CDR3, is DTGVSQNPRHKITKRGQNVTFRCDPISEHNRLYWYRQTLGQGPEFLTYFQNEAQLEKSRLLSDRFSAERPKGSFSTLEIQRTEQGDSAMYLCASIKGEATEAFFGQGTRLTVV.

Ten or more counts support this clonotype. The CDR3 DNA sequence: TGCAGCGTTGAAGAGAATGGTAGAAAGACCCAGTACTTC. It yields the protein CSVEENGRKTQYF. The chain couples TRBV29-1 to TRBJ2-5; unclear D gene. The germline V gene encodes CDR1 SQVTM and CDR2 ANQGSEA. CDR3 length: 13 amino acids. The germline V and J ends were trimmed by 0 bases and 6 bases, with 11 bases remaining between them.

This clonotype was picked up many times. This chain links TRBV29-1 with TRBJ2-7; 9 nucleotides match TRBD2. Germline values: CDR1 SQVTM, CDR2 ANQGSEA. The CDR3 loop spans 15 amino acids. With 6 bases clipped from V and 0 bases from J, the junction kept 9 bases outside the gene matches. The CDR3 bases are TGCAGCGTCCTTAAACTAGCGGGCACCTCCTACGAGCAGTACTTC. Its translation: CSVLKLAGTSYEQYF.

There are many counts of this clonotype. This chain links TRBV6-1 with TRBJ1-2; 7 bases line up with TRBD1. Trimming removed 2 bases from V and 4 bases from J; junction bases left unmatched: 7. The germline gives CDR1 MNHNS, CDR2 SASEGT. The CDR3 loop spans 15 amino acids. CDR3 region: CASSESEGGGYGYTF. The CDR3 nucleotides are TGTGCCAGCAGTGAAAGTGAAGGGGGCGGCTATGGCTACACCTTC.

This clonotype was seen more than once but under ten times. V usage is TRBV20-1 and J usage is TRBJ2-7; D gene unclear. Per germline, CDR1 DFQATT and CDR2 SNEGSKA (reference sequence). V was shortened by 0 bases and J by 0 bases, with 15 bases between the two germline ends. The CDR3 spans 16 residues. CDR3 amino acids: CSARDTRDTNSYEQYF. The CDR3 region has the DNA TGCAGTGCTAGAGATACCCGAGACACCAACTCCTACGAGCAGTACTTC.

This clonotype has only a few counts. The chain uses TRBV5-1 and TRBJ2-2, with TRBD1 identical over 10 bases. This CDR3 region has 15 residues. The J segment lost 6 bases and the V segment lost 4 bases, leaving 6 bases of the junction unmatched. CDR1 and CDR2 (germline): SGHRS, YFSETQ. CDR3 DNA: TGCGCCAGCAGCACGGACAGGGGGTGGTCCGGGGAGCTGTTTTTT. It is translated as CASSTDRGWSGELFF.

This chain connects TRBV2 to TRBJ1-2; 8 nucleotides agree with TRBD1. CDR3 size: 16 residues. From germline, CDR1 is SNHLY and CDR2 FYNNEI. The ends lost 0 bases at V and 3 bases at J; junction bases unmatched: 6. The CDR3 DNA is TGTGCCAGCAGTGAAGCGGTCTACAGGGGGGACTATGGCTACACCTTC. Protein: CASSEAVYRGDYGYTF. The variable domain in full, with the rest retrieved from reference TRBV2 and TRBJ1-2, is EPEVTQTPSHQVTQMGQEVILRCVPISNHLYFYWYRQILGQKVEFLVSFYNNEISEKSEIFDDQFSVERPDGSNFTLKIRSTKLEDSAMYFCASSEAVYRGDYGYTFGSGTRLTVV.

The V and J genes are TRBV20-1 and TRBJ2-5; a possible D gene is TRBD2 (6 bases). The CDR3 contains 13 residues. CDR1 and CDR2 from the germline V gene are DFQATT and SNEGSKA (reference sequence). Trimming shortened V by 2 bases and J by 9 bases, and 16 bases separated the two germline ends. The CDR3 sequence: CSARRDSGGPQYF. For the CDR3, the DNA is TGCAGTGCTAGACGCGACAGCGGAGGGCCCCAGTACTTC.

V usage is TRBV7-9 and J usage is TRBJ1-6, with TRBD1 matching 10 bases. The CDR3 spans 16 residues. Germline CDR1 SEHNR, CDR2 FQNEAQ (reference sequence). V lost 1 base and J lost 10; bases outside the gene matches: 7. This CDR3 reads CASSLDGGQGRSPLHF. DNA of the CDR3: TGTGCCAGCAGCTTAGACGGGGGACAGGGGAGGTCACCCCTCCACTTT.

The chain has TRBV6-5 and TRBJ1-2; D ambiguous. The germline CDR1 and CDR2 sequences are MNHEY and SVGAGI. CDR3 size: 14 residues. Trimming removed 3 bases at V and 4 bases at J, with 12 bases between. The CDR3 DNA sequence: TGTGCCAGCAGTTATGCGGGGTCTGGCTATGGCTACACCTTC. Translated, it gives CASSYAGSGYGYTF.